This TCR beta chain was documented in a study of CD8 T cells in Susac syndrome. When the RNA was reverse transcribed, random hexamers were used with an input of about 0.5 to 1 ug. TCRdb recomputed calls from the immunoSEQ multiplex PCR reads with MiXCR, one row per CDR3 protein. The table includes 77,000 or so distinct CDR3 sequences, over 85% detected once. Trimming took 2 bases from V and 7 from J; bases not matched to a gene: 2. From germline, CDR1 is SGDLS and CDR2 YYNGEE. The CDR3 contains 13 residues. Negative magnetic isolation gave CD8+ and CD4+ cells; FACS enriched CD8+ TEMRA. The gene calls are TRBV9 and TRBJ2-1, with 8 bases that match TRBD1. The TCR comes from a human donor with multiple sclerosis. The specimen sequenced was CD8+ T cells from PBMCs. CDR3 coding DNA: TGTGCCAGCAGCGTGCAGGGGGCGAATGAGCAGTTCTTC. Its translation is CASSVQGANEQFF.